The 27 T cell receptor beta chains in this list originate from one sample, sequenced in a study of T cell responses to AZD1222 COVID-19 vaccine. TCRdb's copy holds only in-frame clones and misses some; the assay was immunoSEQ multiplex PCR. The sample holds roughly 120,000 clones, approximately 90% seen once. Specimen: peripheral blood, collected 28 days after the second AZD1222 dose. These receptors were taken from an adult who received the AZD1222 COVID-19 vaccine.

V and J are TRBV3-1 (or the pseudogene TRBV3-2) and TRBJ1-6, with TRBD1 as a possible D gene (6 bases). Between the trimmed V and J ends, which lost 7 bases and 7 bases, there was a span of 8 bases. The CDR3 runs to 12 residues. Per the germline V gene, CDR1 is LGHDT and CDR2 is YNNKEL (reference sequence). The chain's CDR3 is CASTRGNSPLHF. CDR3 bases: TGTGCCAGCACCAGGGGCAATTCACCCCTCCACTTT.

The chain recombines TRBV7-6 with TRBJ2-1, with 10 bases that match TRBD1. The length of the CDR3 is 15 residues. The germline gives CDR1 SGHVS, CDR2 FNYEAQ. The trim removed 3 bases at V and 7 bases at J, leaving 6 bases unmatched. The DNA of the CDR3 is TGTGCCAGCAGCTTCCGGGACAGGGGCGAAAATGAGCAGTTCTTC. The encoded protein is CASSFRDRGENEQFF.

The chain carries TRBV5-4 and TRBJ2-3; 9 bases map to TRBD2. The V gene's germline CDR1 is SGHNT and CDR2 YYREEE (reference sequence). V shed 0 bases and J 4 bases; nucleotides not matched to a gene: 0. The CDR3 runs 14 residues. The CDR3, as DNA: TGTGCCAGCAGCTTGGGACTAGCGGCAGATACGCAGTATTTT. It encodes CASSLGLAADTQYF.

This chain links TRBV11-2 with TRBJ2-1, with 7 bases matching TRBD1. The CDR3 loop spans 16 amino acids. Germline V lookup: CDR1 SGHAT, CDR2 FQNNGV. Germline trimming cut 1 base from V and 4 bases from J; bases unmatched to any gene: 7. The DNA for the CDR3 is TGTGCCAGCAGCTTAGCCCGAGGGACAGTTTACAATGAGCAGTTCTTC. This sequence encodes CASSLARGTVYNEQFF.

The chain recombines TRBV7-9 with TRBJ2-3, with TRBD2 as a possible D gene (5 bases). CDR3 length equals 16 residues. Germline assignment: CDR1 SEHNR and CDR2 FQNEAQ (reference sequence). Between the trimmed V and J ends, which lost 4 bases and 8 bases, there was a span of 22 bases. The CDR3 DNA follows: TGTGCCAGCAGCTCGTCCCTCTATAGCGTAACCGGTACGCAGTATTTT. It translates to CASSSSLYSVTGTQYF. The whole variable domain, filled in from reference TRBV7-9 and TRBJ2-3, reads DTGVSQNPRHKITKRGQNVTFRCDPISEHNRLYWYRQTLGQGPEFLTYFQNEAQLEKSRLLSDRFSAERPKGSFSTLEIQRTEQGDSAMYLCASSSSLYSVTGTQYFGPGTRLTVL.

This sequence joins TRBV7-9 and TRBJ1-1; D gene ambiguous. The germline V gene encodes CDR1 SEHNR and CDR2 FQNEAQ (reference sequence). V dropped 4 bases and J dropped 0 bases, with 6 bases sitting between them. The CDR3 loop spans 13 amino acids. The CDR3 sequence: CASSSFMNTEAFF. CDR3 bases: TGTGCCAGCAGCTCTTTCATGAACACTGAAGCTTTCTTT.

The chain couples TRBV5-1 to TRBJ2-7, with D possibly being TRBD2 (6 bases). V shed 1 base and J shed 6 bases, with 17 bases lying between them. CDR3 size: 15 residues. Germline V lookup: CDR1 SGHRS, CDR2 YFSETQ. CDR3 region: CASSLSGGRGIEQYF. The CDR3 DNA reads TGCGCCAGCAGCTTGAGCGGTGGGCGGGGTATCGAGCAGTACTTC.

This clone was detected once. The genes are TRBV5-4 and TRBJ1-2; TRBD1 is a possible D gene (5 bases). V was trimmed by 2 bases and J by 5 bases, leaving 16 bases between them. Germline V gene data show CDR1 as SGHNT and CDR2 as YYREEE (reference sequence). The CDR3 length is 15 residues. This CDR3 is CASSLIGQGGYGYTF. For the CDR3, the DNA is TGTGCCAGCAGCTTAATAGGACAAGGCGGATATGGCTACACCTTC. The variable domain in full, with the rest retrieved from reference TRBV5-4 and TRBJ1-2, is ETGVTQSPTHLIKTRGQQVTLRCSSQSGHNTVSWYQQALGQGPQFIFQYYREEENGRGNFPPRFSGLQFPNYSSELNVNALELDDSALYLCASSLIGQGGYGYTFGSGTRLTVV.

The chain uses TRBV7-3 and TRBJ2-7, with 12 bases that match TRBD2. This CDR3 spans 15 amino acids. Unmatched junction bases numbered 4, after V lost 5 bases and J lost 2 bases. Germline CDR1 SGHTA, CDR2 FQGTGA. This chain's CDR3 is CASSRGLAGPYEQYF. CDR3 bases: TGTGCCAGCAGCCGCGGACTAGCGGGGCCCTACGAGCAGTACTTC.

This sequence joins TRBV5-1 and TRBJ2-3; the D is unclear. The CDR3 totals 15 residues. The germline V and J ends were trimmed by 3 bases and 0 bases, with 11 bases remaining between them. Germline CDR1 and CDR2: SGHRS and YFSETQ. The CDR3 DNA follows: TGCGCCAGCAGCTGGGCGGTACCTAGCACAGATACGCAGTATTTT. Translated, it gives CASSWAVPSTDTQYF.

V usage is TRBV9 and J usage is TRBJ1-1; D is unresolved. Trimming removed 0 bases at V and 6 bases at J, with 9 bases between. Germline-derived CDR1 and CDR2 are SGDLS and YYNGEE. CDR3 length equals 13 residues. The CDR3 region has the DNA TGTGCCAGCAGCGTAGTATTGGGATCTGAAGCTTTCTTT. This sequence encodes CASSVVLGSEAFF.

The gene calls are TRBV6-5 and TRBJ2-3; TRBD1 agrees at 7 bases. This CDR3 spans 14 amino acids. The V gene's germline CDR1 is MNHEY and CDR2 SVGAGI. Trimming removed 7 bases from V and 0 bases from J; junction bases left unmatched: 4. Here the CDR3 reads CASKQGPSTDTQYF. The CDR3 nucleotides are TGTGCCAGCAAACAGGGGCCTAGCACAGATACGCAGTATTTT.

The rearrangement joins TRBV28 to TRBJ2-2, with 9 bases that match TRBD1. Germline lookup yields CDR1 MDHEN and CDR2 SYDVKM. The CDR3 consists of 16 residues. V dropped 5 bases and J dropped 5; count of bases not matched to a gene: 9. CDR3 in amino acids: CASSPRGQGGTGELFF. CDR3 in DNA: TGTGCCAGCAGTCCCCGGGGACAGGGTGGGACCGGGGAGCTGTTTTTT.

The chain joins TRBV18 to TRBJ2-2; D gene ambiguous. The CDR3 spans 15 residues. V shed 0 bases and J shed 6 bases, with 11 bases lying between them. Germline lookup yields CDR1 KGHSH and CDR2 LQKENI. CDR3 residues: CASSPPSSASGELFF. The CDR3 DNA is TGTGCCAGCTCACCACCGAGCTCGGCATCCGGGGAGCTGTTTTTT.

V gene TRBV28 combines with J gene TRBJ1-3; 11 nucleotides match TRBD1. The germline CDR1 and CDR2 sequences are MDHEN and SYDVKM. Trimming removed 6 bases from V and 4 bases from J; junction bases left unmatched: 8. This CDR3 spans 16 amino acids. CDR3 nucleotide sequence: TGTGCCAGCAGCTCCGGGACAGGGGGAAGAGGAAACACCATATATTTT. It encodes CASSSGTGGRGNTIYF.

The J gene is TRBJ2-5, the V gene TRBV7-9, with TRBD2 as a possible D gene (5 bases). The CDR3 is 13 residues long. Trimming removed 6 bases from V and 1 base from J, with 9 bases in between. CDR1 is SEHNR and CDR2 is FQNEAQ in the germline V gene (reference sequence). The CDR3 protein is CASRLGVQETQYF. CDR3 nucleotides: TGTGCCAGCAGGCTGGGAGTCCAAGAGACCCAGTACTTC.

This chain connects TRBV21-1 to TRBJ1-5. TRBV21-1 is reported as a pseudogene. The CDR3 covers 12 residues. CDR3 DNA: TGTGCCAGCAGTAGCGACCCAGAAGCCCAGCATTTT. Protein: CASSSDPEAQHF.

The J gene is TRBJ2-7, the V gene TRBV6-5; TRBD2 matches 11 bases. Germline trimming cut 2 bases from V and 3 bases from J; bases unmatched to any gene: 3. The CDR3 extends over 15 amino acids. CDR1 is MNHEY and CDR2 is SVGAGI in the germline V gene. CDR3 protein: CASSYASGRNYEQYF. In DNA, the CDR3 is TGTGCCAGCAGTTACGCTAGCGGGAGGAACTACGAGCAGTACTTC.

The J gene is TRBJ2-7, the V gene TRBV5-1; D is ambiguous. Trimming left V 0 bases short and J 5 bases short, with 3 bases between. Germline CDR1 is SGHRS and CDR2 is YFSETQ. The CDR3 contains 11 residues. This chain's CDR3 is CASSLVDEQYF. As DNA, the CDR3 is TGCGCCAGCAGCTTGGTGGACGAGCAGTACTTC. Full variable domain (missing parts from reference TRBV5-1 and TRBJ2-7): KAGVTQTPRYLIKTRGQQVTLSCSPISGHRSVSWYQQTPGQGLQFLFEYFSETQRNKGNFPGRFSGRQFSNSRSEMNVSTLELGDSALYLCASSLVDEQYFGPGTRLTVT.

The gene calls are TRBV28 and TRBJ2-7; TRBD2 might be the D (6 bases). This CDR3 is built from 11 residues. The germline V and J ends were trimmed by 7 bases and 3 bases, with 7 bases remaining between them. CDR1 and CDR2 from the germline V gene are MDHEN and SYDVKM. CDR3 loop: CASTGDYEQYF. The CDR3 DNA sequence: TGTGCCAGCACGGGGGACTACGAGCAGTACTTC.

V gene TRBV28 combines with J gene TRBJ1-5; 9 nucleotides align to TRBD1. Trimming removed 2 bases from V and 4 bases from J; junction bases left unmatched: 0. From germline, CDR1 is MDHEN and CDR2 SYDVKM. CDR3 length: 14 residues. The CDR3, as DNA: TGTGCCAGCAGTTTAGGGACAGGGAATCAGCCCCAGCATTTT. Amino acid sequence: CASSLGTGNQPQHF.

This clone was counted once. This CDR3 is CATGGVFGEKLFF. DNA of the CDR3: TGTGCCACTGGGGGGGTTTTCGGTGAAAAACTGTTTTTT. The chain is built from TRBV15 and TRBJ1-4; a weak D match, TRBD1 (5 bases). In germline, CDR1 is LNHNV, CDR2 YYDKDF (reference sequence). The CDR3 covers 13 residues. The V and J ends lost 9 bases and 7 bases respectively, with 15 bases between them.

Here the CDR3 DNA reads TGTGCCAGTAGCATCAGGGGTCAACCCCAGCATTTT. Protein: CASSIRGQPQHF. The chain has TRBV19 and TRBJ1-5, with D perhaps TRBD1 (6 bases). Germline V gene data show CDR1 as LNHDA and CDR2 as SQIVND (reference sequence). V lost 6 bases, J lost 10 bases, and 13 bases lay in between. CDR3 length: 12 residues.

This clone has just one count. CDR3 region: CASSPQIVNSPLHF. CDR3 coding DNA: TGTGCCAGCAGTCCACAGATAGTTAATTCACCCCTCCACTTT. The genes are TRBV6-5 and TRBJ1-6; D not resolved. The V end was cut by 5 bases, the J end by 6 bases, with 11 bases between. CDR1 is MNHEY, CDR2 SVGAGI, per germline. The CDR3 is 14 residues long.

The chain couples TRBV2 to TRBJ1-1; the D gene is possibly TRBD1 (5 bases). V was trimmed by 6 bases and J by 1 base, leaving 9 bases between them. The CDR3 extends over 13 amino acids. Per germline, CDR1 SNHLY and CDR2 FYNNEI. The CDR3 DNA follows: TGTGCCAGCAGGTGGGACCAGAACACTGAAGCTTTCTTT. This sequence encodes CASRWDQNTEAFF.

The chain joins TRBV6-2 or TRBV6-3 to TRBJ2-7; TRBD1 is a possible D gene (5 bases). CDR1 is MNHEY, CDR2 SVGEGT, per germline. The CDR3 is made up of 13 amino acids. V was trimmed by 5 bases and J by 9 bases, leaving 17 bases between them. The CDR3 DNA reads TGTGCCAGCAGTCCGGACAAGTCGGTAGGGCAGTACTTC. Translated: CASSPDKSVGQYF.

The chain has TRBV7-8 and TRBJ1-1, with D unresolved. Trimming left V 3 bases short and J 1 base short, with 0 bases between. Germline V gene sequence: CDR1 SGHVS, CDR2 FQNEAQ. This CDR3 is 11 amino acids long. The chain's CDR3 is CASSLNTEAFF. The CDR3 DNA reads as TGTGCCAGCAGCTTGAACACTGAAGCTTTCTTT.